A single T cell receptor (beta chain) is shown here with its context. It was with random hexamers that about 0.45 to 1 ug RNA was reverse transcribed. An immunoSEQ multiplex PCR amplified TCR beta CDR3 over 54 Vbeta and 13 Jbeta. TCRdb re-derived calls from the immunoSEQ multiplex PCR reads in MiXCR, one entry per CDR3 protein. Among about 210,000 distinct CDR3 sequences listed, roughly 96% were seen once. The record originates from a study of CD8 T cells in Susac syndrome. Trimming took off 3 bases at V and 6 bases at J, with 12 bases between the two ends. CDR1 is SGHDN, CDR2 FVKESK, per germline. This CDR3 has 13 residues.

Material for sequencing was CD4+ T cells from PBMCs. V and J are TRBV14 and TRBJ2-7; D may be TRBD2 (5 bases). The receptor comes from a human donor with multiple sclerosis. In nucleotides, the CDR3 is TGTGCCAGCAGCCAGGTACCTAGCTCCGAGCAGTACTTC. Translation: CASSQVPSSEQYF.